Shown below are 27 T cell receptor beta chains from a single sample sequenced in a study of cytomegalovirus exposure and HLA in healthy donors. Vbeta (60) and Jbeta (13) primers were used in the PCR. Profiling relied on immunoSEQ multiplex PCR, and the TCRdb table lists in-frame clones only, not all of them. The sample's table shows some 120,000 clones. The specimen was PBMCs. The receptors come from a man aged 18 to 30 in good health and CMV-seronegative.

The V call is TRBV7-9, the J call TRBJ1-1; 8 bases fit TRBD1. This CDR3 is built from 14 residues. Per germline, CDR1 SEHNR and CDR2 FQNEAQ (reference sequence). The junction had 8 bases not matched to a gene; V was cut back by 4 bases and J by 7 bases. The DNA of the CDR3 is TGTGCCAGCAGCTCTTCAGGGGGCTTGTTTGAAGCTTTCTTT. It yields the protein CASSSSGGLFEAFF. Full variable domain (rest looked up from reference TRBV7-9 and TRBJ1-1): DTGVSQNPRHKITKRGQNVTFRCDPISEHNRLYWYRQTLGQGPEFLTYFQNEAQLEKSRLLSDRFSAERPKGSFSTLEIQRTEQGDSAMYLCASSSSGGLFEAFFGQGTRLTVV.

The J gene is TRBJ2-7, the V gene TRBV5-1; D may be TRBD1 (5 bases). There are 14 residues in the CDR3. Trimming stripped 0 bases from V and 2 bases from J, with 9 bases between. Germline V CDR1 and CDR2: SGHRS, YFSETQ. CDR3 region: CASSLEVRAYEQYF. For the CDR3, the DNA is TGCGCCAGCAGCTTGGAGGTCAGGGCCTACGAGCAGTACTTC.

CDR3 amino acids: CASREREANQETQYF. The DNA of the CDR3 is TGTGCCAGCAGAGAGCGGGAGGCCAACCAAGAGACCCAGTACTTC. V and J are TRBV2 and TRBJ2-5, with TRBD2 matching over 9 bases. CDR3 length: 15 residues. V shed 6 bases, J shed 0 bases, and the junction held 5 bases outside the gene matches. Germline V gene sequence: CDR1 SNHLY, CDR2 FYNNEI.

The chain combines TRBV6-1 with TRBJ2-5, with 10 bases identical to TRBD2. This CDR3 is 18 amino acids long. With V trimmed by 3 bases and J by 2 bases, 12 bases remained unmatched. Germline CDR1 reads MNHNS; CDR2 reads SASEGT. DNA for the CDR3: TGTGCCAGCAGTGAGCGAACATCTAGCGGGGGAGCACAAGAGACCCAGTACTTC. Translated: CASSERTSSGGAQETQYF.

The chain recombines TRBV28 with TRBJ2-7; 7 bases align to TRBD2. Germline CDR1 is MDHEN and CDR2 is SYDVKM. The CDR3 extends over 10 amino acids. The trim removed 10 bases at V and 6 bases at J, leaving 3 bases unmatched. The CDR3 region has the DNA TGTGCCACGGGACTAAGCGAGCAGTACTTC. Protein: CATGLSEQYF.

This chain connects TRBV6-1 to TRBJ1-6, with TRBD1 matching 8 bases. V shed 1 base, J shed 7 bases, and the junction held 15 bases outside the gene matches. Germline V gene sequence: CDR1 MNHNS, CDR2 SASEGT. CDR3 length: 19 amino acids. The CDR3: CASSEEPQGAHLGNSPLHF. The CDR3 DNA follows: TGTGCCAGCAGTGAAGAGCCGCAGGGGGCCCACCTTGGGAATTCACCCCTCCACTTT.

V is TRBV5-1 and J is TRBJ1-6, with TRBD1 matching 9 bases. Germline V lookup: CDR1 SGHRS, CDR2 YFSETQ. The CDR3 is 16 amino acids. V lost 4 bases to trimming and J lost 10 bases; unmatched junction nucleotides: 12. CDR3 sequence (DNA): TGCGCCAGCAGCCCGGCCGGACAGGGGTCCGGGTCACCCCTCCACTTT. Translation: CASSPAGQGSGSPLHF.

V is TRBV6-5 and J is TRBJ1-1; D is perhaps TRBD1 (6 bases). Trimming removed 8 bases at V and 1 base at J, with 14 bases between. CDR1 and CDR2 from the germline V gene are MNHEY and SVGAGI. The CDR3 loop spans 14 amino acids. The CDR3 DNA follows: TGTGCCAGCGAGGGAGGGGGGGAGAACACTGAAGCTTTCTTT. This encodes CASEGGGENTEAFF.

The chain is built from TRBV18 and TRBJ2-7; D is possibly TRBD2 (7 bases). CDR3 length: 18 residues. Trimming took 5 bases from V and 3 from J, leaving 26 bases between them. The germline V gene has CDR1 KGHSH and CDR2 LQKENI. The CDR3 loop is CASSGRTAWEGPNYEQYF. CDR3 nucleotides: TGTGCCAGCTCAGGACGGACAGCCTGGGAGGGCCCCAACTACGAGCAGTACTTC.

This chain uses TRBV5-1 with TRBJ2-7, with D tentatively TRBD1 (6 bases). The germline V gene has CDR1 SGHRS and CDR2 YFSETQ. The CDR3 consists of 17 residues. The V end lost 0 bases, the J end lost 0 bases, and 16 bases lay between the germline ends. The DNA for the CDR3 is TGCGCCAGCAGCTTGGATTTATATCGGGACAACTCCTACGAGCAGTACTTC. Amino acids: CASSLDLYRDNSYEQYF.

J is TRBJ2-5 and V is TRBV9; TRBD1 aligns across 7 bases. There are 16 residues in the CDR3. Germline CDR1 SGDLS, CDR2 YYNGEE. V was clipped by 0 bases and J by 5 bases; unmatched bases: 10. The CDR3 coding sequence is TGTGCCAGCAGCGTAGGAAGGGCAGGGGGTAGGGAGACCCAGTACTTC. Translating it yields CASSVGRAGGRETQYF.

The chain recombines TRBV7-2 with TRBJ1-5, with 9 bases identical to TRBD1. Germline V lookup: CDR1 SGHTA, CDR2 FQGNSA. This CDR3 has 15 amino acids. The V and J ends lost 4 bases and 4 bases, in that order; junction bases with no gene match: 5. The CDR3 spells CASSSGQGGNQPQHF. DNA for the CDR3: TGTGCCAGCAGCTCGGGACAGGGAGGAAATCAGCCCCAGCATTTT.

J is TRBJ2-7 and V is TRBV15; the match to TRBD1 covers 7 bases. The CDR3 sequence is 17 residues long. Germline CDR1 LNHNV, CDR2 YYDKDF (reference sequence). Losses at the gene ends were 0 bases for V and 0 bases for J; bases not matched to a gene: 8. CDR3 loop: CATSRDWLGTDSYEQYF. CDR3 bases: TGTGCCACCAGCAGAGATTGGTTGGGGACAGACTCCTACGAGCAGTACTTC. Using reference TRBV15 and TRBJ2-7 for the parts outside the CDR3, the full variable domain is DAMVIQNPRYQVTQFGKPVTLSCSQTLNHNVMYWYQQKSSQAPKLLFHYYDKDFNNEADTPDNFQSRRPNTSFCFLDIRSPGLGDTAMYLCATSRDWLGTDSYEQYFGPGTRLTVT.

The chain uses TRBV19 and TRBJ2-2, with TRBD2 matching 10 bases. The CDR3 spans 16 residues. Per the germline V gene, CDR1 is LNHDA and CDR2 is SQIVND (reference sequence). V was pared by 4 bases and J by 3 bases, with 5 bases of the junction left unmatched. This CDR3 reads CASSSMGLAYTGELFF. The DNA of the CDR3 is TGTGCCAGTAGTAGCATGGGACTAGCGTACACCGGGGAGCTGTTTTTT.

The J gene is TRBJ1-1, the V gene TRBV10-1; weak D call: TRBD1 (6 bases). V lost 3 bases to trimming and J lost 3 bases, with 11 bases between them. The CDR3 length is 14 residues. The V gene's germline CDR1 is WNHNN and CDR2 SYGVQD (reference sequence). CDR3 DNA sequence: TGCGCCAGCAGTGAACCAGGGGCTTACACTGAAGCTTTCTTT. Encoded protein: CASSEPGAYTEAFF.

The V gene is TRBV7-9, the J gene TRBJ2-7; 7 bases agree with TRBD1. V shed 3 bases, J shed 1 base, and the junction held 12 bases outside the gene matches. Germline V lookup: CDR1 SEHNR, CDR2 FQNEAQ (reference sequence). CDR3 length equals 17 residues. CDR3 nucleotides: TGTGCCAGCAGCTTCAACCCGGGACAGCTTGATTCCTACGAGCAGTACTTC. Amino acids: CASSFNPGQLDSYEQYF.

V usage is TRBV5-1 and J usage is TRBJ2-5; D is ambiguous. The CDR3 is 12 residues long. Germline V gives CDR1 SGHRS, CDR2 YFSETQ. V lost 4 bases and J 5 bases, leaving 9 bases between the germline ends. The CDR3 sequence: CASSINGETQYF. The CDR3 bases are TGCGCCAGCAGCATCAACGGGGAGACCCAGTACTTC.

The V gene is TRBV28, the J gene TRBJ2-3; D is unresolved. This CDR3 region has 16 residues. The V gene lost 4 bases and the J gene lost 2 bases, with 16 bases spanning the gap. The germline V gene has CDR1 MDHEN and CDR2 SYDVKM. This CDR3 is CASSSRPYKNTDTQYF. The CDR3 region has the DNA TGTGCCAGCAGTTCGAGGCCTTACAAAAACACAGATACGCAGTATTTT.

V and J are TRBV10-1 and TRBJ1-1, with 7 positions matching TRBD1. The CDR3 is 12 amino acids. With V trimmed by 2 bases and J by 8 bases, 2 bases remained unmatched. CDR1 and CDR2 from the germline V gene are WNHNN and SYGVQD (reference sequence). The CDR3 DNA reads TGCGCCAGCAGTGAGAGGGGGCTAGAAGCTTTCTTT. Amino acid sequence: CASSERGLEAFF.

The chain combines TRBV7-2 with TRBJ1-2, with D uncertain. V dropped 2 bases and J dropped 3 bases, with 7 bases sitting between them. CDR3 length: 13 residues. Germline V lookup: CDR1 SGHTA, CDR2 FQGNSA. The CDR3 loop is CASSLRGYYGYTF. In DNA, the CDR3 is TGTGCCAGCAGCTTACGCGGGTACTATGGCTACACCTTC.

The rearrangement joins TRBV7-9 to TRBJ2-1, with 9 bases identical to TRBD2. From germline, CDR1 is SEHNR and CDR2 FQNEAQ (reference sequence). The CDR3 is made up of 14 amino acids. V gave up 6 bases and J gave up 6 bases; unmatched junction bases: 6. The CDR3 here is CASRIAGALNEQFF. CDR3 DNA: TGTGCCAGCAGGATAGCGGGGGCCCTCAATGAGCAGTTCTTC.

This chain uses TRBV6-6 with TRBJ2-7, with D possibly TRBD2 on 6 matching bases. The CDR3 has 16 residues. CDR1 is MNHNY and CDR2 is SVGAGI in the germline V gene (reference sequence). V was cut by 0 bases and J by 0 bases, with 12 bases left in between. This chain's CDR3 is CASSYSSGESSYEQYF. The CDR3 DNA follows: TGTGCCAGCAGTTACTCCTCGGGGGAATCCTCCTACGAGCAGTACTTC.

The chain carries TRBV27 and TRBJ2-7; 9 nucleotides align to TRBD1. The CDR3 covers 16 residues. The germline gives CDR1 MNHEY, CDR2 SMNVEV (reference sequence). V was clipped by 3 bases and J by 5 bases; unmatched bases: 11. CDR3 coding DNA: TGTGCCAGCAGTTTGGGGGACGGGACAGGGAGCCACGAGCAGTACTTC. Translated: CASSLGDGTGSHEQYF.

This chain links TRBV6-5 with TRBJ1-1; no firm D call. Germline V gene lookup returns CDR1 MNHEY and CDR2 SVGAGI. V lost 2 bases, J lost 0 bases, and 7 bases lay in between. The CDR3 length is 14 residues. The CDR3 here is CASSYERMNTEAFF. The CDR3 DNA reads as TGTGCCAGCAGTTACGAGCGAATGAACACTGAAGCTTTCTTT.

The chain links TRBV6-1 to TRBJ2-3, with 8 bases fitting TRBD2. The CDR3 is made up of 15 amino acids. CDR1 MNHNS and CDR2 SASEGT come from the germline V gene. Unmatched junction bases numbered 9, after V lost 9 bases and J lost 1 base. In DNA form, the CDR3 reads TGTGCCAGTCAGGCCTTAGCGGGGCGCACAGATACGCAGTATTTT. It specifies CASQALAGRTDTQYF.

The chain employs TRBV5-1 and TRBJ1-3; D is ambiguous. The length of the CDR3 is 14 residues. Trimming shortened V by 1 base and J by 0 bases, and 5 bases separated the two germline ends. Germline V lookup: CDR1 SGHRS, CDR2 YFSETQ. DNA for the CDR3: TGCGCCAGCAGCTTGTCTACCTCTGGAAACACCATATATTTT. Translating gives CASSLSTSGNTIYF.

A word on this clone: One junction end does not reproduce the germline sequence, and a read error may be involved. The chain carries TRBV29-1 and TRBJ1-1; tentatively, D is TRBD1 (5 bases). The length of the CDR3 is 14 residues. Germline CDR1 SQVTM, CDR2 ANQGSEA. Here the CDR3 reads CSAGAGGVNTEDFF. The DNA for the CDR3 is TGCAGCGCTGGAGCTGGGGGGGTGAACACTGAAGATTTCTTT. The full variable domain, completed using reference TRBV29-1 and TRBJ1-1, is SAVISQKPSRDICQRGTSLTIQCQVDSQVTMMFWYRQQPGQSLTLIATANQGSEATYESGFVIDKFPISRPNLTFSTLTVSNMSPEDSSIYLCSAGAGGVNTEDFFGQGTRLTVV.